The 18 T cell receptor beta chains presented below share a single source sample, sequenced in a study of blood T cell repertoires in COVID-19. Sequencing was performed with immunoSEQ multiplex PCR; in TCRdb, only in-frame clones are kept and a portion is missing. The sample contains around 100,000 clones, over 80% of which appear only once. Sequencing input: peripheral blood. These receptors all come from an older woman with acute or convalescent COVID-19.

Only one count was recorded for this clone. The rearrangement uses TRBV7-3 and TRBJ2-1; D is unclear. V shed 5 bases and J shed 8 bases, with 16 bases lying between them. CDR1 and CDR2 from the germline V gene are SGHTA and FQGTGA. This CDR3 has 14 amino acids. Here the CDR3 DNA reads TGTGCCAGCAGCCCAGGTGGGCCCTCGGATGAGCAGTTCTTC. Amino acid sequence: CASSPGGPSDEQFF. The full variable domain, with the rest looked up from reference TRBV7-3 and TRBJ2-1, is GAGVSQTPSNKVTEKGKYVELRCDPISGHTALYWYRQSLGQGPEFLIYFQGTGAADDSGLPNDRFFAVRPEGSVSTLKIQRTERGDSAVYLCASSPGGPSDEQFFGPGTRLTVL.

J is TRBJ2-1 and V is TRBV7-3, with a possible D match to TRBD2 (5 bases). V lost 1 base to trimming and J lost 6 bases, with 22 bases between them. The CDR3 length is 18 residues. From germline, CDR1 is SGHTA and CDR2 FQGTGA. CDR3 sequence reads: CASSLRPPGGLAFNEQFF. The CDR3 DNA reads as TGTGCCAGCAGCTTAAGACCCCCCGGCGGCCTAGCCTTCAATGAGCAGTTCTTC.

The chain couples TRBV6-5 to TRBJ2-5, with 9 bases fitting TRBD2. V was clipped by 6 bases and J by 2 bases; unmatched bases: 7. The CDR3 is 15 residues long. Looked up from germline, CDR1 is MNHEY and CDR2 is SVGAGI. Here the CDR3 DNA reads TGTGCCAGCAGAGTTAGCGGGGGACGTCAAGAGACCCAGTACTTC. Translation gives CASRVSGGRQETQYF.

The rearrangement links TRBV10-3 to TRBJ1-1, with D perhaps TRBD1 (6 bases). CDR1 and CDR2 (germline): ENHRY, SYGVKD. The CDR3 is 13 amino acids. V lost 10 bases to trimming and J lost 0 bases, with 12 bases between them. The CDR3 loop reads CATTGQLNTEAFF. CDR3 DNA: TGTGCCACCACCGGACAGTTGAACACTGAAGCTTTCTTT.

The chain is built from TRBV7-8 and TRBJ1-1, with 8 bases identical to TRBD1. The CDR3 contains 12 residues. J gave up 6 bases and V 5 bases, and 2 bases lay outside the gene matches. Germline CDR1 reads SGHVS; CDR2 reads FQNEAQ. This chain's CDR3 is CASSRQGPEAFF. The CDR3 nucleotides read TGTGCCAGCAGCCGACAGGGGCCTGAAGCTTTCTTT.

V is TRBV5-1 and J is TRBJ2-7, with a tentative D call TRBD2 (6 bases). The V gene lost 7 bases and the J gene lost 3 bases, with 11 bases spanning the gap. The length of the CDR3 is 12 residues. Germline values: CDR1 SGHRS, CDR2 YFSETQ. DNA of the CDR3: TGCGCCAGCCGCGGGGCTCTCTACGAGCAGTACTTC. Translated: CASRGALYEQYF.

V and J are TRBV18 and TRBJ1-4; D is unclear. Deletions cut 2 bases from V and 5 bases from J, with 9 bases between. Germline-derived CDR1 and CDR2 are KGHSH and LQKENI. CDR3 length: 14 residues. This CDR3 reads CASSPRGNNEKLFF. The CDR3 DNA follows: TGTGCCAGCTCACCAAGAGGGAACAATGAAAAACTGTTTTTT. The full variable domain, completed using reference TRBV18 and TRBJ1-4, is NAGVMQNPRHLVRRRGQEARLRCSPMKGHSHVYWYRQLPEEGLKFMVYLQKENIIDESGMPKERFSAEFPKEGPSILRIQQVVRGDSAAYFCASSPRGNNEKLFFGSGTQLSVL.

This chain joins TRBV12-5 and TRBJ2-1; no definite D call. The ends were cut back, 3 bases at V and 8 bases at J, with 5 bases in the middle. The CDR3 is made up of 11 amino acids. Germline values: CDR1 LGHNT, CDR2 FRNRAP. This chain's CDR3 is CASGLFDEQFF. The CDR3 DNA follows: TGTGCTAGTGGTTTATTCGATGAGCAGTTCTTC.

The V call is TRBV7-3, the J call TRBJ2-1, with 13 bases matching TRBD2. The CDR3 consists of 16 residues. The ends lost 5 bases at V and 4 bases at J; junction bases unmatched: 5. Germline CDR1 and CDR2: SGHTA and FQGTGA. CDR3 DNA sequence: TGTGCCAGCAGCCGACTAGCGGGGGGTGTATACAATGAGCAGTTCTTC. Translating it yields CASSRLAGGVYNEQFF. The entire variable domain, with the rest obtained from reference TRBV7-3 and TRBJ2-1, is as follows: GAGVSQTPSNKVTEKGKYVELRCDPISGHTALYWYRQSLGQGPEFLIYFQGTGAADDSGLPNDRFFAVRPEGSVSTLKIQRTERGDSAVYLCASSRLAGGVYNEQFFGPGTRLTVL.

This chain joins TRBV7-9 and TRBJ2-5; TRBD1 agrees at 8 bases. Germline V gene data show CDR1 as SEHNR and CDR2 as FQNEAQ (reference sequence). V dropped 5 bases and J dropped 1; count of bases not matched to a gene: 3. There are 14 residues in the CDR3. DNA for the CDR3: TGTGCCAGCAGCCGAGGACAGGGCCAAGAGACCCAGTACTTC. It is translated as CASSRGQGQETQYF.

The V and J genes are TRBV10-3 and TRBJ1-2, with a weak D call TRBD1 (5 bases). CDR1 is ENHRY, CDR2 SYGVKD, per germline. Trimming cost V 3 bases and J 6 bases, with 17 bases left between them. The CDR3 has 15 amino acids. The CDR3 here is CAISDPGSVRDGYTF. In DNA, the CDR3 is TGTGCCATCAGTGATCCAGGGTCAGTCCGTGATGGCTACACCTTC.

The chain joins TRBV7-2 to TRBJ2-1; possible D gene TRBD2, 6 bases. Deletions cut 5 bases from V and 5 bases from J, with 13 bases between. The CDR3 runs 14 residues. Looked up from germline, CDR1 is SGHTA and CDR2 is FQGNSA. CDR3 region: CASSLFGGNNEQFF. CDR3 nucleotides: TGTGCCAGCAGCCTCTTCGGGGGAAACAATGAGCAGTTCTTC.

The V and J genes are TRBV24-1 and TRBJ2-1, with TRBD2 matching 11 bases. This CDR3 comprises 16 residues. Germline V gene data show CDR1 as KGHDR and CDR2 as SFDVKD. Trimming at V came to 4 bases and at J to 8 bases, leaving 9 bases not matched to a gene. For the CDR3, the DNA is TGTGCCACCAGTGACCCCAAACTAGCGGGGGTCGATGAGCAGTTCTTC. Amino acid sequence: CATSDPKLAGVDEQFF.

This chain connects TRBV5-1 to TRBJ2-3; D perhaps matches TRBD1 (5 bases). V was pared by 2 bases and J by 2 bases, with 12 bases between. The CDR3 runs 15 residues. In germline, CDR1 is SGHRS, CDR2 YFSETQ. The CDR3 region has the DNA TGCGCCAGCAGCTTAAGGGGTGACCTCACAGATACGCAGTATTTT. Its translation: CASSLRGDLTDTQYF.

This chain joins TRBV5-8 and TRBJ1-2, with unresolved D. The CDR3 is 14 residues long. Germline lookup yields CDR1 SGHTS and CDR2 YDEGEE. V lost 0 bases, J lost 5 bases, and 11 bases lay in between. CDR3 in amino acids: CASSLGGAGYGYTF. CDR3 bases: TGTGCCAGCAGCTTGGGGGGAGCCGGTTATGGCTACACCTTC.

The sample holds one count of this clone. The CDR3 reads CASSLYGTVTNEKLFF. The CDR3 DNA is TGCGCCAGCAGCTTGTACGGGACAGTTACTAATGAAAAACTGTTTTTT. The chain links TRBV5-1 to TRBJ1-4; TRBD1 aligns across 7 bases. V shed 1 base, J shed 2 bases, and the junction held 5 bases outside the gene matches. Per the germline V gene, CDR1 is SGHRS and CDR2 is YFSETQ. The CDR3 totals 16 residues.

The rearrangement uses TRBV15 and TRBJ1-2; 9 bases line up with TRBD1. In germline, CDR1 is LNHNV, CDR2 YYDKDF (reference sequence). This CDR3 has 16 amino acids. Trimming cost V 5 bases and J 4 bases; bases outside gene matches: 11. CDR3 in amino acids: CATSLGGTGGVYGYTF. The CDR3 region has the DNA TGTGCCACCAGCCTTGGGGGAACAGGGGGCGTCTATGGCTACACCTTC.

The chain joins TRBV5-4 to TRBJ2-7; TRBD1 aligns across 11 bases. V dropped 10 bases and J dropped 3; count of bases not matched to a gene: 12. The CDR3 runs 15 residues. Germline V lookup: CDR1 SGHNT, CDR2 YYREEE (reference sequence). The CDR3 nucleotides are TGTGCCGTTGGAGGCCCGGGACAGGGGGTCTACGAGCAGTACTTC. Translated: CAVGGPGQGVYEQYF.